This T cell receptor beta chain is from a study of T cell repertoires in aging, cancer and after chemotherapy. Germline values: CDR1 LNHDA, CDR2 SQIVND (reference sequence). CDR3 size: 17 residues. With 1 base clipped from V and 3 bases from J, the junction kept 8 bases outside the gene matches. Amplification of TCR beta used genomic DNA extracted from peripheral blood. A mixed TRB-A/B primer pool amplified rearranged TRB by multiplex touch-down PCR. TCRdb reprocessed the multiplex PCR reads with MiXCR, giving one entry per CDR3 protein. The sample includes over 8,500 distinct CDR3 sequences, 25% to 30% of them seen just once.

The receptor was isolated from a human donor in good health. The V call is TRBV19, the J call TRBJ2-3; 9 bases are shared with TRBD2. The sequenced sample was blood. The CDR3 DNA reads as TGTGCCAGTAGTATAGCGGGACAGCGGGAGGTTACAGATACGCAGTATTTT. As protein: CASSIAGQREVTDTQYF.